This T cell receptor (beta chain) came from a study of beta chain features in type 1 diabetes. The collection from each donor was one heparinised blood draw averaging roughly 110 mL. With respect to this clone: Its specificity is unknown.

The V gene's germline CDR1 is SGHTA and CDR2 FQGNSA. The length of the CDR3 is 16 residues. Trimming took off 1 base at V and 1 base at J, with 11 bases between the two ends. TCRB transcripts that were expressed got sequenced, as all of the isolated RNA had been reverse transcribed. Profiling relied on immunoSEQ multiplex PCR, and the TCRdb table lists in-frame clones only, not all of them. Of over 700,000 clones in the sample, roughly 15% were seen once. Study outcomes and limitations: Sampled from patients, naive, central memory and Treg TCRB repertoires appeared more similar than those sampled from healthy donors. Cells that show high TCR expression could be over-represented by cDNA sequencing.

The J gene is TRBJ1-5, the V gene TRBV7-2; D remains ambiguous. Sequenced sample: naive CD4+ T cells from blood. The TCR sequence derives from a young woman in good health. The CDR3 DNA reads TGTGCCAGCAGCTTAGTTGGAGGGAGAAGCAATCAGCCCCAGCATTTT. It specifies CASSLVGGRSNQPQHF.